Below, one T cell receptor beta chain is given with its context. This sample was included in a study of blood T cell repertoires in COVID-19. For the study at large: The cDNA or gDNA used as material had been derived from T cells, B-cell-depleted T cells, or PBMCs.

From germline, CDR1 is SNHLY and CDR2 FYNNEI. The CDR3 runs to 15 residues. After removal of 7 bases from V and 5 bases from J, the junction contained 9 bases not matched to a gene. TCRdb's table, derived via immunoSEQ multiplex PCR, lists solely in-frame clones and lacks some. The table includes approximately 170,000 clones, approximately 83% detected once. The genes are TRBV2 and TRBJ2-5, with 11 bases aligning to TRBD2. The TCR was taken from a woman of 80 years or more with acute or convalescent COVID-19. Material for sequencing was peripheral blood. In DNA, the CDR3 is TGTGCCAGCATAGTTACTAGCGGGAGCGGTGAGACCCAGTACTTC. Protein product: CASIVTSGSGETQYF.